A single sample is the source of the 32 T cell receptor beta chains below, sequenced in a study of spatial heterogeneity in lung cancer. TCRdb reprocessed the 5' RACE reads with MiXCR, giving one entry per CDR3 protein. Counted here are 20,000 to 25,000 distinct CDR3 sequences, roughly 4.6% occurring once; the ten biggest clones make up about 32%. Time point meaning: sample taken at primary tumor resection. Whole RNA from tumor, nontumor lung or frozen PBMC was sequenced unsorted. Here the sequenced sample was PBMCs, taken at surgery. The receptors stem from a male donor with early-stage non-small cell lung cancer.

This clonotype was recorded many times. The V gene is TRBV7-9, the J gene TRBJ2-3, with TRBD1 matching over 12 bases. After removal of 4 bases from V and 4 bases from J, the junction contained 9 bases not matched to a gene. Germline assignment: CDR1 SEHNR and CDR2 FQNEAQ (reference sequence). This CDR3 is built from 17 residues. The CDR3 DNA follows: TGTGCCAGCAGCTCGGGACAGGGGGCGCGGGTCGCAGATACGCAGTATTTT. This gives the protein CASSSGQGARVADTQYF.

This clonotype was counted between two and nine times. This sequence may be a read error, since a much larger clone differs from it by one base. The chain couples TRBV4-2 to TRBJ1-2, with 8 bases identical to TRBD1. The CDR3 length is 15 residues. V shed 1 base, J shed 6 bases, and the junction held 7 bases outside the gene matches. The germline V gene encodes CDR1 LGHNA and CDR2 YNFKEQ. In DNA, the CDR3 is TGTGCCAGCAGCCAAGCCGGACAGGGCATGCATGGCTACACCTTC. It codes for CASSQAGQGMHGYTF.

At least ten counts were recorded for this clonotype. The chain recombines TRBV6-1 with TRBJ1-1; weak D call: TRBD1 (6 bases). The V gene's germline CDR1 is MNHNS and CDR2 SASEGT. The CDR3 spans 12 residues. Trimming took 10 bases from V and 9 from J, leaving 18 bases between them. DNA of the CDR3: TGTGCCACAATGGGACCGGACAGAAAAGCTTTCTTT. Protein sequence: CATMGPDRKAFF.

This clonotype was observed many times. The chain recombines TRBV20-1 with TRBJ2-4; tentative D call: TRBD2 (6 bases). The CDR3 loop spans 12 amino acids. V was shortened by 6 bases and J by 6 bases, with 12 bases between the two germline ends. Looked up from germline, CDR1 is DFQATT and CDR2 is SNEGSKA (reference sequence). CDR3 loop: CSARGGGNIQYF. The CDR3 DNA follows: TGCAGTGCCCGGGGAGGAGGAAACATTCAGTACTTC.

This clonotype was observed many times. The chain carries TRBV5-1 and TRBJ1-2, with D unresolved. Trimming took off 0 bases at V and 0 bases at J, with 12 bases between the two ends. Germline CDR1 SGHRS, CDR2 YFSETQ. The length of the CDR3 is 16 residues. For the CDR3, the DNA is TGCGCCAGCAGCTTGGCGGTAGGCGCAGCTAACTATGGCTACACCTTC. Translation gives CASSLAVGAANYGYTF.

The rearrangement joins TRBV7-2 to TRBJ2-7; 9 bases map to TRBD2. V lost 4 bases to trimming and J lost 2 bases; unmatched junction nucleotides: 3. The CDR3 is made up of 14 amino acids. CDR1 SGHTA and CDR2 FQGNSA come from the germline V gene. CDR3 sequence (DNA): TGTGCCAGCAGCTCTAGCGGGGTAACCTACGAGCAGTACTTC. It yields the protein CASSSSGVTYEQYF.

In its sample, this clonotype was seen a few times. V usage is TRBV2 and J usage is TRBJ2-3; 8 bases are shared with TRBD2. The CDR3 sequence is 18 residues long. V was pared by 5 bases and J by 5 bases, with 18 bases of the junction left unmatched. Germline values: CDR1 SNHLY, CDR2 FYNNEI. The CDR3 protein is CASSQTRNPAGEKDTQYF. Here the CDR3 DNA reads TGTGCCAGCAGTCAAACCAGAAACCCAGCGGGGGAAAAAGATACGCAGTATTTT.

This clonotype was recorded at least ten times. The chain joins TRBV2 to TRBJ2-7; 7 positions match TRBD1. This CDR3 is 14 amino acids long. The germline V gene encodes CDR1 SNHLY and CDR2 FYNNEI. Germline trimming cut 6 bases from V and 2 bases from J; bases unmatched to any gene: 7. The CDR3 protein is CASSPRTGAYEQYF. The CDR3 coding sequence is TGTGCCAGCAGCCCCCGGACAGGAGCCTACGAGCAGTACTTC.

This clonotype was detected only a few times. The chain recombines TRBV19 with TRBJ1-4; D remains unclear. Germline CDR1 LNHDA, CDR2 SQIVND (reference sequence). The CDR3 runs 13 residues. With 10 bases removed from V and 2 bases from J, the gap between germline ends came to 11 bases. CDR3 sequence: CATQQQTNEKLFF. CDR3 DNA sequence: TGTGCCACTCAGCAGCAGACTAATGAAAAACTGTTTTTT. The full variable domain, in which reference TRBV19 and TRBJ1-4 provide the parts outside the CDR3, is DGGITQSPKYLFRKEGQNVTLSCEQNLNHDAMYWYRQDPGQGLRLIYYSQIVNDFQKGDIAEGYSVSREKKESFPLTVTSAQKNPTAFYLCATQQQTNEKLFFGSGTQLSVL.

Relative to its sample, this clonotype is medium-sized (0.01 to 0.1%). The CDR3 protein is CASSPGGSGANTEAFF. Written as DNA, the CDR3 is TGTGCCAGCAGCCCTGGAGGGTCAGGGGCAAACACTGAAGCTTTCTTT. The genes are TRBV11-3 and TRBJ1-1, with a possible D match to TRBD1 (6 bases). V dropped 5 bases and J dropped 2 bases, with 18 bases sitting between them. Germline V gives CDR1 SGHNT, CDR2 YENEEA. The CDR3 has 16 residues.

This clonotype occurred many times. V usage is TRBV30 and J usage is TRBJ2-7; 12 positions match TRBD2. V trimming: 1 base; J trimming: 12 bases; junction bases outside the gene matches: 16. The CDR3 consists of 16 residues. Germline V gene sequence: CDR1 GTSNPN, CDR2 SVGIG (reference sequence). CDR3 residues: CAWSGHPSGGAGSRYF. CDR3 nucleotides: TGTGCCTGGAGTGGCCATCCTAGCGGGGGGGCCGGTTCTCGGTACTTC.

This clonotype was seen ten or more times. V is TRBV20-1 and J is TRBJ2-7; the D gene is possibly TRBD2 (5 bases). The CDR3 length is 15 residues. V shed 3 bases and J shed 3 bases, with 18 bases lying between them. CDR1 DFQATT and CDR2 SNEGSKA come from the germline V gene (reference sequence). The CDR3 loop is CSASLPWTADYEQYF. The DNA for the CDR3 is TGCAGTGCTAGTCTTCCATGGACTGCCGACTACGAGCAGTACTTC.

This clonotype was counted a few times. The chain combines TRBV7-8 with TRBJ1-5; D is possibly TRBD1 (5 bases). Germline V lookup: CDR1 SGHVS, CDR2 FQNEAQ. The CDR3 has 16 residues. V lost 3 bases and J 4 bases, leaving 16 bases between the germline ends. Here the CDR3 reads CASSLGNRQENQPQHF. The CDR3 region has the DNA TGTGCCAGCAGCTTGGGGAACAGGCAGGAAAATCAGCCCCAGCATTTT.

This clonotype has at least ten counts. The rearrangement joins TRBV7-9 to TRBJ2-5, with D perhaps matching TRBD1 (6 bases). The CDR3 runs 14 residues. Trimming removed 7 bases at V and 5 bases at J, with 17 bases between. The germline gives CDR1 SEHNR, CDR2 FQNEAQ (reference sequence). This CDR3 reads CASKWTATGETQYF. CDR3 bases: TGTGCCAGCAAATGGACGGCCACAGGGGAGACCCAGTACTTC.

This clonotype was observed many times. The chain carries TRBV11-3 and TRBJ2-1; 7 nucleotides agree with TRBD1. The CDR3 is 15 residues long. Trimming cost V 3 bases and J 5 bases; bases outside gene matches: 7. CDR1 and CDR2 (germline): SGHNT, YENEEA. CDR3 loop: CASSFMTGLNNEQFF. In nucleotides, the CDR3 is TGTGCCAGCAGCTTTATGACAGGGCTAAACAATGAGCAGTTCTTC.

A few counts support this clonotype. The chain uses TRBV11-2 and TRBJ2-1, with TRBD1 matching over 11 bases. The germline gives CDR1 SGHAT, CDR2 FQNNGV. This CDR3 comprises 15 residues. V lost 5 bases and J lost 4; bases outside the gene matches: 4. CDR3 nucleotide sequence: TGTGCCAGCAGCGCGGACAGGGGGCCTTACAATGAGCAGTTCTTC. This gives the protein CASSADRGPYNEQFF.

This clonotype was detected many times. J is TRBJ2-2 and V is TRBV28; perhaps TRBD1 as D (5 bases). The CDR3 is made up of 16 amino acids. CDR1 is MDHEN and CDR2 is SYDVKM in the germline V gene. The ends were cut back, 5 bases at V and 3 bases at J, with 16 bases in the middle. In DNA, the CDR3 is TGTGCCAGCAGTCTGGGGCAGGGTGGTGACACCGGGGAGCTGTTTTTT. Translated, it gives CASSLGQGGDTGELFF.

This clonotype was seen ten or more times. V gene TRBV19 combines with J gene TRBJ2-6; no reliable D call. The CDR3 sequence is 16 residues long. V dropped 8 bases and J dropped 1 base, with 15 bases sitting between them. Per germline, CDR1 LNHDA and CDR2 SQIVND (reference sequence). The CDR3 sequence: CASCTLGGSGANVLTF. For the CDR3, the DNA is TGTGCCAGTTGCACTTTGGGTGGATCTGGGGCCAACGTCCTGACTTTC.

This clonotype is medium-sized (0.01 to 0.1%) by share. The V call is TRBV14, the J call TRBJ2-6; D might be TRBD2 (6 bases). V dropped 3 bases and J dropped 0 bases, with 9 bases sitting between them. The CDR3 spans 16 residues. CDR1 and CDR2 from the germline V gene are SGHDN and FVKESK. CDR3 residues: CASSQGGYSGANVLTF. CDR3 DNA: TGTGCCAGCAGCCAGGGGGGTTACTCTGGGGCCAACGTCCTGACTTTC.

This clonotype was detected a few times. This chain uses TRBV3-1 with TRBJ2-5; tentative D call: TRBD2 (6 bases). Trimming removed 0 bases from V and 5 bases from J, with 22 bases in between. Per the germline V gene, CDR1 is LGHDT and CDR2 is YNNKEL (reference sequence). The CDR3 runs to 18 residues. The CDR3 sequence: CASSQEVLERAGLETQYF. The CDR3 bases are TGTGCCAGCAGCCAAGAGGTCCTAGAGCGGGCGGGTCTGGAGACCCAGTACTTC.

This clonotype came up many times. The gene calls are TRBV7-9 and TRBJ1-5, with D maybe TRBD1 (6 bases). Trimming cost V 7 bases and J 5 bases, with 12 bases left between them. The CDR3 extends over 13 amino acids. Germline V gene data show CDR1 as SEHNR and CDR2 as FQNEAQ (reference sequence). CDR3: CASNREGDQPQHF. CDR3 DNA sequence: TGTGCCAGCAACCGGGAGGGGGATCAGCCCCAGCATTTT.

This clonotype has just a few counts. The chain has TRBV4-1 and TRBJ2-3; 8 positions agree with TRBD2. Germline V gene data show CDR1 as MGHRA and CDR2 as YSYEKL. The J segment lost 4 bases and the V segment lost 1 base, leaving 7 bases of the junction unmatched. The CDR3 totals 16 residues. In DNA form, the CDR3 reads TGCGCCAGCAGCCAAGTCCGGGGGGGAATCGCAGATACGCAGTATTTT. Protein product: CASSQVRGGIADTQYF.

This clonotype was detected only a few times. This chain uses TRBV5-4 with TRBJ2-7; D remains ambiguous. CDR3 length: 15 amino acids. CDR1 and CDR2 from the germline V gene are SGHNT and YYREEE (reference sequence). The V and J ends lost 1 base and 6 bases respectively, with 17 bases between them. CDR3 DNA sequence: TGTGCCAGCAGCTTGTTTGCGGCCTCTGGGTCCGAGCAGTACTTC. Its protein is CASSLFAASGSEQYF.

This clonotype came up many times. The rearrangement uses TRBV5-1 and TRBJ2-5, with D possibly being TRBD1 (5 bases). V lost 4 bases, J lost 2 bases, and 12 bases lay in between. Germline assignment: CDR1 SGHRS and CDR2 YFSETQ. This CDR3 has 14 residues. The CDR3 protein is CASSPLGQQETQYF. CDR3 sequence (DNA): TGCGCCAGCAGCCCCCTGGGGCAGCAAGAGACCCAGTACTTC.

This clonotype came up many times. The CDR3: CASSVAGAFSNTQYF. The CDR3, as DNA: TGTGCCAGCAGTGTAGCGGGGGCCTTCTCGAATACGCAGTATTTT. The chain carries TRBV2 and TRBJ2-3, with 9 bases aligning to TRBD2. CDR1 and CDR2 from the germline V gene are SNHLY and FYNNEI. This CDR3 is built from 15 residues. Unmatched junction bases numbered 9, after V lost 4 bases and J lost 7 bases.

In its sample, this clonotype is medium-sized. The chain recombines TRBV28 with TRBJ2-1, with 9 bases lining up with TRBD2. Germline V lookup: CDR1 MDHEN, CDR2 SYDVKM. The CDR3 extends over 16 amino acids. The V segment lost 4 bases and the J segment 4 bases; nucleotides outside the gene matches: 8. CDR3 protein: CASSSPGLAGYNEQFF. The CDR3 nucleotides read TGTGCCAGCAGTTCGCCCGGTCTAGCGGGGTACAATGAGCAGTTCTTC.

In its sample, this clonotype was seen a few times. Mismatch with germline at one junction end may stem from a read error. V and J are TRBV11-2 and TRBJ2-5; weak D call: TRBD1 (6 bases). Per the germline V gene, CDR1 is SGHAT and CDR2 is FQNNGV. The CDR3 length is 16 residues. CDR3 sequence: CANSFRQDPLGETQYF. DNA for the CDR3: TGTGCCAACAGCTTTAGACAGGACCCCTTAGGAGAGACCCAGTACTTC.

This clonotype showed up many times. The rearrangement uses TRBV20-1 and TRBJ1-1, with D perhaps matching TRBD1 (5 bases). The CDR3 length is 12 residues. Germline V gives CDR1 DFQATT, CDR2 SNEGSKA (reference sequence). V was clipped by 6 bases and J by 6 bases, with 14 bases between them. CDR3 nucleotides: TGCAGTGCCTGGGACCCAGTACCTGAAGCTTTCTTT. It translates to CSAWDPVPEAFF.

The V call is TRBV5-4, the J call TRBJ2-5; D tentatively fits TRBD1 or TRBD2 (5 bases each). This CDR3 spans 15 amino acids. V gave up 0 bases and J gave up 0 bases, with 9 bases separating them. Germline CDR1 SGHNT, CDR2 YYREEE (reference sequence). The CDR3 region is CASSLGGTNQETQYF. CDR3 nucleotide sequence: TGTGCCAGCAGCTTGGGGGGGACCAACCAAGAGACCCAGTACTTC.

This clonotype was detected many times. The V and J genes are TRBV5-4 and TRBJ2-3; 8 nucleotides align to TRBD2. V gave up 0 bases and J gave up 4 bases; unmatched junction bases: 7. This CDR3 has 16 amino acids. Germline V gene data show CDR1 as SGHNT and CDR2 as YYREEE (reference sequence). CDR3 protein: CASSLVPAREADTQYF. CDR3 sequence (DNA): TGTGCCAGCAGCTTGGTACCAGCGCGGGAGGCAGATACGCAGTATTTT.

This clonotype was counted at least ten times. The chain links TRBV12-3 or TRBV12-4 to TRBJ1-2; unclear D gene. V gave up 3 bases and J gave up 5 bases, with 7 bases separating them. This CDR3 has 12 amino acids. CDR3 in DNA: TGTGCCAGCAGTTTTCCAGAGTATGGCTACACCTTC. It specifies CASSFPEYGYTF.

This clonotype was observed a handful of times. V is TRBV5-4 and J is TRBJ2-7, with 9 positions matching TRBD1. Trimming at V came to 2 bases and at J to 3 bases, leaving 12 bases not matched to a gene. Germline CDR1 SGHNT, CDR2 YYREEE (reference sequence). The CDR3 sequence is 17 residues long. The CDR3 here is CASSFGQGRTGSYEQYF. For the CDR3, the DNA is TGTGCCAGCAGCTTTGGACAGGGGCGAACGGGCAGCTACGAGCAGTACTTC. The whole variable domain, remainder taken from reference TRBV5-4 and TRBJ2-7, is ETGVTQSPTHLIKTRGQQVTLRCSSQSGHNTVSWYQQALGQGPQFIFQYYREEENGRGNFPPRFSGLQFPNYSSELNVNALELDDSALYLCASSFGQGRTGSYEQYFGPGTRLTVT.